This T cell receptor (beta chain) was sequenced in a study of cytomegalovirus exposure and HLA in healthy donors. Notes on the study in general: Sequencing likely generated an artifact that appeared as a cluster of highly shared sequence variants. Earlier analysis yielded a pattern in which most TCR beta V segments were productive about 90% or about 30% of the time. TCR beta sequences numbering around 15,000 were associated with HLA alleles at 0.05 false discovery rate in a later analysis.

The PCR ran on 60 Vbeta and 13 Jbeta primers. Assay used: immunoSEQ multiplex PCR; TCRdb lists only in-frame clones, some missing. The profile shows 90,000 or so clones, 82% of them singletons. Worth noting for this clone: Its target is unknown.

Germline CDR1 reads GTSNPN; CDR2 reads SVGIG (reference sequence). V lost 8 bases to trimming and J lost 2 bases; unmatched junction nucleotides: 11. CDR3 size: 15 residues. Sequencing input: PBMCs. This sequence originates from a man aged 50 to 59 in good health and CMV-seronegative. The chain combines TRBV30 with TRBJ2-2; 7 bases map to TRBD1. The CDR3 loop reads CAATPRGYNTGELFF. The CDR3 nucleotides are TGTGCCGCCACGCCCAGGGGGTACAACACCGGGGAGCTGTTTTTT.